The present entry profiles one T cell receptor (beta chain) with its context. The data belong to a study of T cell responses to AZD1222 COVID-19 vaccine. The germline V and J ends were trimmed by 0 bases and 3 bases, with 10 bases remaining between them. Germline-derived CDR1 and CDR2 are LNHNV and YYDKDF (reference sequence). The CDR3 has 15 amino acids. Assay used: immunoSEQ multiplex PCR; TCRdb lists only in-frame clones, some missing. In the table there are some 97,000 clones, over 75% of which are singletons. Sequenced material: peripheral blood, taken on day 0 of MenACWY control vaccination. This chain links TRBV15 with TRBJ2-3; a weak D match, TRBD2 (5 bases). This receptor was obtained from an adult in good health. The CDR3, as DNA: TGTGCCACCAGCAGAGAGAGTCCGGGGACAGATACGCAGTATTTT. Protein product: CATSRESPGTDTQYF.